The 27 T cell receptor beta chains given below trace back to one sample, sequenced in a study of regulatory dendritic cells for organ transplantation. Their specific antigens are unknown. Sorted T cells were CFSE-labeled and cultured approximately five days with allogeneic regulatory or mature dendritic cells at 1:10. The data were produced by immunoSEQ multiplex PCR, yet TCRdb's version contains in-frame clones alone and is incomplete. The sample yields 20,000 or so clones, 85% to 90% seen once. The specimen was naive CD4+ T cells from blood cultured with dendritic cells. Documented subset: CD45RA+ naive T cells. The receptors derive from a human donor in good health.

The rearrangement uses TRBV7-9 and TRBJ2-4; 7 bases are a match to TRBD1. V gave up 0 bases and J gave up 4 bases; unmatched junction bases: 12. The V gene's germline CDR1 is SEHNR and CDR2 FQNEAQ (reference sequence). The CDR3 contains 18 residues. Written as DNA, the CDR3 is TGTGCCAGCAGCTTAGCGAGGCAGGGGGTGATTGGAAAAAACATTCAGTACTTC. Amino acid sequence: CASSLARQGVIGKNIQYF.

This chain joins TRBV7-2 and TRBJ2-7; no definite D call. The germline V and J ends were trimmed by 2 bases and 0 bases, with 14 bases remaining between them. The CDR3 length is 16 residues. Germline assignment: CDR1 SGHTA and CDR2 FQGNSA. CDR3 nucleotides: TGTGCCAGCAGCTTAAACAACTACACCCGCTCCTACGAGCAGTACTTC. Translating gives CASSLNNYTRSYEQYF.

The chain employs TRBV30 and TRBJ2-5; D perhaps matches TRBD2 (6 bases). CDR3 size: 15 residues. The germline V gene has CDR1 GTSNPN and CDR2 SVGIG (reference sequence). V was clipped by 1 base and J by 2 bases, with 14 bases between them. CDR3 DNA sequence: TGTGCCTGGAGTGGAACAAGCGGGTCTCAAGAGACCCAGTACTTC. This translates into CAWSGTSGSQETQYF.

The V call is TRBV19, the J call TRBJ1-2; D may be TRBD1 (5 bases). V dropped 2 bases and J dropped 6 bases, with 13 bases sitting between them. Germline V gene sequence: CDR1 LNHDA, CDR2 SQIVND (reference sequence). This CDR3 has 14 amino acids. In DNA, the CDR3 is TGTGCCAGTAGTATAAATGGGGCGGTGAATGGCTACACCTTC. Translating gives CASSINGAVNGYTF.

The chain has TRBV15 and TRBJ2-1; no firm D call. The germline V gene encodes CDR1 LNHNV and CDR2 YYDKDF (reference sequence). Trimming left V 0 bases short and J 8 bases short, with 5 bases between. The CDR3 sequence is 12 residues long. CDR3 coding DNA: TGTGCCACCAGCAGAGATCATCATGAGCAGTTCTTC. Translating it yields CATSRDHHEQFF.

The chain uses TRBV6-5 and TRBJ2-1, with 10 nucleotides matching TRBD2. Trimming cost V 5 bases and J 13 bases; bases outside gene matches: 8. The CDR3 runs 13 residues. Germline V gene lookup returns CDR1 MNHEY and CDR2 SVGAGI. This CDR3 is CASSKPGLAKQFF. CDR3 coding DNA: TGTGCCAGCAGTAAACCGGGACTAGCGAAACAGTTCTTC.

The V gene is TRBV7-2, the J gene TRBJ2-4; 7 bases agree with TRBD2. J was trimmed by 3 bases and V by 5 bases; bases with no gene match: 10. Germline V gene sequence: CDR1 SGHTA, CDR2 FQGNSA. The CDR3 runs to 16 residues. The CDR3: CASSPGLVVGKNIQYF. DNA of the CDR3: TGTGCCAGCAGCCCTGGACTAGTCGTGGGCAAAAACATTCAGTACTTC.

The chain is built from TRBV11-2 and TRBJ1-1; D is possibly TRBD1 (6 bases). CDR1 is SGHAT and CDR2 is FQNNGV in the germline V gene. There are 17 residues in the CDR3. V was trimmed by 7 bases and J by 6 bases, leaving 27 bases between them. The CDR3 protein is CASTRPPWGGGGAEAFF. Written as DNA, the CDR3 is TGTGCCAGCACCAGACCCCCTTGGGGGGGCGGAGGCGCTGAAGCTTTCTTT.

Only one count was recorded for this clone. The chain carries TRBV7-2 and TRBJ2-2; D is possibly TRBD1 or TRBD2 (6 bases each). This CDR3 is built from 15 residues. Trimming cost V 7 bases and J 4 bases, with 16 bases left between them. Germline V lookup: CDR1 SGHTA, CDR2 FQGNSA. DNA of the CDR3: TGTGCCAGCATCGATTACCGGGGGCCCACCGGGGAGCTGTTTTTT. It translates to CASIDYRGPTGELFF.

This clone was detected only a few times. V usage is TRBV4-2 and J usage is TRBJ1-2; TRBD1 matches 7 bases. Germline lookup yields CDR1 LGHNA and CDR2 YNFKEQ. The CDR3 spans 14 residues. With 5 bases clipped from V and 8 bases from J, the junction kept 11 bases outside the gene matches. The CDR3 DNA sequence: TGTGCCAGCAGCAAGCCAACAGGGGCCGGCGGCTACACCTTC. It translates to CASSKPTGAGGYTF.

The chain recombines TRBV18 with TRBJ2-1; D is unresolved. Trimming took off 3 bases at V and 5 bases at J, with 14 bases between the two ends. From germline, CDR1 is KGHSH and CDR2 LQKENI. There are 15 residues in the CDR3. The CDR3 spells CASSPRTLTDNEQFF. CDR3 bases: TGTGCCAGCTCACCCCGTACATTAACGGACAATGAGCAGTTCTTC. The variable domain in full, with the rest retrieved from reference TRBV18 and TRBJ2-1, is NAGVMQNPRHLVRRRGQEARLRCSPMKGHSHVYWYRQLPEEGLKFMVYLQKENIIDESGMPKERFSAEFPKEGPSILRIQQVVRGDSAAYFCASSPRTLTDNEQFFGPGTRLTVL.

This clone was detected only once. The gene calls are TRBV28 and TRBJ1-3; perhaps TRBD1 as D (5 bases). This CDR3 contains 14 residues. Trimming cost V 3 bases and J 2 bases, with 8 bases left between them. Germline loops: CDR1 MDHEN, CDR2 SYDVKM. CDR3 sequence: CASSFLGAGNTIYF. CDR3 nucleotides: TGTGCCAGCAGTTTTTTGGGGGCTGGAAACACCATATATTTT. The variable domain in full, completed from reference TRBV28 and TRBJ1-3, reads DVKVTQSSRYLVKRTGEKVFLECVQDMDHENMFWYRQDPGLGLRLIYFSYDVKMKEKGDIPEGYSVSREKKERFSLILESASTNQTSMYLCASSFLGAGNTIYFGEGSWLTVV.

This clone was recorded once. The gene calls are TRBV18 and TRBJ1-4, with a weak D call TRBD1 (5 bases). Germline V gives CDR1 KGHSH, CDR2 LQKENI. This CDR3 has 13 residues. The V and J ends lost 3 bases and 7 bases respectively, with 9 bases between them. CDR3 loop: CASSPGAFEKLFF. CDR3 DNA: TGTGCCAGCTCACCCGGGGCCTTTGAAAAACTGTTTTTT.

This clone was recorded once. The chain is built from TRBV11-2 and TRBJ2-5; weak D call: TRBD2 (6 bases). The V end was cut by 1 base, the J end by 5 bases, with 17 bases between. The germline gives CDR1 SGHAT, CDR2 FQNNGV. There are 16 residues in the CDR3. The CDR3 loop reads CASSLALAEWAETQYF. The CDR3 DNA is TGTGCCAGCAGCTTAGCATTAGCGGAGTGGGCGGAGACCCAGTACTTC.

In this sample, this clone turned up a few times. The gene calls are TRBV7-3 and TRBJ2-7, with D perhaps TRBD1 or TRBD2 (5 bases each). This CDR3 is built from 14 residues. Per germline, CDR1 SGHTA and CDR2 FQGTGA. The V end lost 5 bases, the J end lost 1 base, and 12 bases lay between the germline ends. The CDR3: CASSPREGSYEQYF. CDR3 nucleotide sequence: TGTGCCAGCAGCCCTCGTGAGGGGTCCTACGAGCAGTACTTC.

In its sample, this clone was seen a few times. The chain recombines TRBV9 with TRBJ1-1; a weak D match, TRBD1 (6 bases). CDR3 length equals 14 residues. CDR1 and CDR2 from the germline V gene are SGDLS and YYNGEE. Deletions cut 1 base from V and 1 base from J, with 8 bases between. CDR3 in amino acids: CASSVQGQNTEAFF. The DNA for the CDR3 is TGTGCCAGCAGCGTACAGGGGCAGAACACTGAAGCTTTCTTT.

The chain recombines TRBV19 with TRBJ2-7, with TRBD1 identical over 8 bases. V shed 1 base, J shed 5 bases, and the junction held 13 bases outside the gene matches. There are 17 residues in the CDR3. Per germline, CDR1 LNHDA and CDR2 SQIVND (reference sequence). The CDR3 is CASSIGRRTGRLDEQYF. CDR3 nucleotides: TGTGCCAGTAGTATAGGAAGGCGGACAGGGAGGTTGGACGAGCAGTACTTC.

The V and J genes are TRBV9 and TRBJ1-2, with D possibly being TRBD1 (6 bases). V lost 0 bases, J lost 2 bases, and 8 bases lay in between. CDR1 is SGDLS, CDR2 YYNGEE, per germline. CDR3 length equals 14 residues. The chain's CDR3 is CASSVDRVNYGYTF. CDR3 in DNA: TGTGCCAGCAGCGTAGACAGGGTGAACTATGGCTACACCTTC.

This clone has just one count. The chain couples TRBV2 to TRBJ2-5; TRBD2 matches at 9 bases. The J segment lost 2 bases and the V segment lost 1 base, leaving 5 bases of the junction unmatched. The CDR3 runs 16 residues. Germline CDR1 SNHLY, CDR2 FYNNEI. In nucleotides, the CDR3 is TGTGCCAGCAGTGAAGAGGGACTAGCCCCTCAAGAGACCCAGTACTTC. This gives the protein CASSEEGLAPQETQYF.

The count of this clone is one. The CDR3 nucleotides read TGTGCCAGCAGGAGCGGGAGTGGGGGGGGTGAGCAGTTCTTC. Its translation: CASRSGSGGGEQFF. V and J are TRBV7-2 and TRBJ2-1; 8 nucleotides agree with TRBD2. Germline CDR1 SGHTA, CDR2 FQGNSA. There are 14 residues in the CDR3. V trimming: 6 bases; J trimming: 9 bases; junction bases outside the gene matches: 10.

The rearrangement links TRBV7-9 to TRBJ2-1; 13 bases match TRBD2. CDR1 SEHNR and CDR2 FQNEAQ come from the germline V gene (reference sequence). CDR3 size: 17 residues. J gave up 0 bases and V 5 bases, and 4 bases lay outside the gene matches. Here the CDR3 DNA reads TGTGCCAGCAGCCCGACTAGCGGGAGGAGCTCCTACAATGAGCAGTTCTTC. Amino acid sequence: CASSPTSGRSSYNEQFF.

The V call is TRBV20-1, the J call TRBJ2-1, with D possibly being TRBD1 or TRBD2 (5 bases each). Per germline, CDR1 DFQATT and CDR2 SNEGSKA (reference sequence). The CDR3 consists of 10 residues. Trimming pared 5 bases from V and 8 bases from J, leaving 7 bases between. This chain's CDR3 is CSARDDEQFF. For the CDR3, the DNA is TGCAGTGCTCGGGACGATGAGCAGTTCTTC.

This clone was counted between two and nine times. V gene TRBV5-6 combines with J gene TRBJ1-2; the D gene is possibly TRBD1 (6 bases). V was trimmed by 1 base and J by 3 bases, leaving 10 bases between them. Germline V gives CDR1 SGHDT, CDR2 YYEEEE. The CDR3 consists of 14 residues. The CDR3 here is CASSLTGIDYGYTF. In DNA form, the CDR3 reads TGTGCCAGCAGCTTGACAGGGATAGACTATGGCTACACCTTC.

V gene TRBV6-5 combines with J gene TRBJ2-5; D is unresolved. Germline CDR1 MNHEY, CDR2 SVGAGI. The CDR3 consists of 15 residues. V lost 0 bases and J lost 5, with 13 bases in between. The CDR3: CASSYSPGRMETQYF. The CDR3 nucleotides are TGTGCCAGCAGTTACTCCCCAGGTCGGATGGAGACCCAGTACTTC.

This clone has just one count. The chain recombines TRBV4-1 with TRBJ2-7; 12 bases are shared with TRBD2. Unmatched junction bases numbered 15, after V lost 4 bases and J lost 2 bases. The CDR3 is made up of 19 amino acids. Per germline, CDR1 MGHRA and CDR2 YSYEKL. The CDR3 reads CASSLKTSGSLPSTYEQYF. CDR3 nucleotide sequence: TGCGCCAGCAGCCTCAAGACTAGCGGGAGTCTCCCCTCAACCTACGAGCAGTACTTC.

The V gene is TRBV10-3, the J gene TRBJ2-2; no definite D call. CDR3 size: 16 residues. Trimming removed 10 bases at V and 6 bases at J, with 24 bases between. Germline V CDR1 and CDR2: ENHRY, SYGVKD. The CDR3 spells CATSNLLGHGAGELFF. DNA of the CDR3: TGTGCCACCTCGAACCTTTTAGGGCATGGTGCCGGGGAGCTGTTTTTT.

This clone was seen only a few times. V usage is TRBV7-2 and J usage is TRBJ2-4; D is undetermined. Trimming took off 2 bases at V and 0 bases at J, with 11 bases between the two ends. Germline V gene sequence: CDR1 SGHTA, CDR2 FQGNSA. The CDR3 is 16 amino acids. The CDR3 nucleotides read TGTGCCAGCAGCTTATTTGCCTCGTTAGCCAAAAACATTCAGTACTTC. Its translation is CASSLFASLAKNIQYF. The variable domain in full, completed from reference TRBV7-2 and TRBJ2-4, reads GAGVSQSPSNKVTEKGKDVELRCDPISGHTALYWYRQSLGQGLEFLIYFQGNSAPDKSGLPSDRFSAERTGGSVSTLTIQRTQQEDSAVYLCASSLFASLAKNIQYFGAGTRLSVL.